Following are 18 T cell receptor beta chains from one sample sequenced in a study of T cell changes during pregnancy in multiple sclerosis (dated by TCRdb to the late 2010s). Library preparation used the immunoSEQ multiplex PCR assay. The immuneACCESS repertoire file appears here via TCRdb, limited to in-frame rearrangements. These files lack a portion of the clones; in checked studies, under half of the deficit traces to unresolved V genes, and the cause of the others is not known. The sample table contains around 120,000 clones; only one count was recorded for more than 85% of them. The ten largest clones take up 3% to 3.5% of the sample. This sample comprised peripheral blood, obtained after pregnancy. The receptors here all came from a female donor with multiple sclerosis, enrolled in a pregnancy study.

This chain uses TRBV7-2 with TRBJ1-3, with D perhaps TRBD1 (5 bases). Germline V gene data show CDR1 as SGHTA and CDR2 as FQGNSA. V shed 9 bases and J shed 2 bases, with 14 bases lying between them. The CDR3 is 14 residues long. The CDR3, as DNA: TGTGCCAGTTCGCAGGGTTTCACTGGAAACACCATATATTTT. Protein sequence: CASSQGFTGNTIYF.

The V gene is TRBV27, the J gene TRBJ1-6; D is uncertain. Germline CDR1 MNHEY, CDR2 SMNVEV (reference sequence). The CDR3 is 16 amino acids. Trimming removed 10 bases at V and 0 bases at J, with 16 bases between. CDR3: CATSPPGSSYNSPLHF. The DNA for the CDR3 is TGTGCCACCTCCCCGCCGGGGAGCTCCTATAATTCACCCCTCCACTTT.

This clone has just one count. J is TRBJ2-2 and V is TRBV29-1; unclear D gene. The V gene lost 7 bases and the J gene lost 7 bases, with 7 bases spanning the gap. CDR1 and CDR2 (germline): SQVTM, ANQGSEA. The CDR3 extends over 10 amino acids. DNA of the CDR3: TGCAGCGCGGTGGTCGGGGAGCTGTTTTTT. Its translation: CSAVVGELFF.

This sequence joins TRBV6-6 and TRBJ2-4; TRBD1 matches at 7 bases. CDR1 is MNHNY, CDR2 SVGAGI, per germline (reference sequence). J lost 5 bases, V lost 0 bases, and 1 base had no gene match. The CDR3 loop spans 14 amino acids. The CDR3 loop is CASSYSGTENIQYF. The CDR3 DNA reads as TGTGCCAGCAGTTACTCGGGGACAGAAAACATTCAGTACTTC.

V gene TRBV4-2 combines with J gene TRBJ2-3, with 11 bases lining up with TRBD1. This CDR3 spans 15 amino acids. Germline trimming cut 4 bases from V and 6 bases from J; bases unmatched to any gene: 6. Germline loops: CDR1 LGHNA, CDR2 YNFKEQ. The DNA of the CDR3 is TGTGCCAGCAGCCGCGTGGGACAGGGGGGGGATACGCAGTATTTT. Protein product: CASSRVGQGGDTQYF.

This clone has only one observation. This rearrangement joins TRBV2 to TRBJ1-6; no clear D. Trimming removed 8 bases from V and 3 bases from J, with 14 bases in between. This CDR3 comprises 15 residues. In germline, CDR1 is SNHLY, CDR2 FYNNEI. The CDR3 spells CASFEVAFYNSPLHF. The CDR3 bases are TGTGCCAGCTTTGAGGTGGCCTTCTATAATTCACCCCTCCACTTT.

The V gene is TRBV6-1, the J gene TRBJ1-3; D remains unclear. Germline V gene data show CDR1 as MNHNS and CDR2 as SASEGT. The CDR3 runs to 14 residues. The ends were cut back, 11 bases at V and 3 bases at J, with 17 bases in the middle. DNA for the CDR3: TGTGCCGGTATGACGGAGCAATTTGGAAACACCATATATTTT. Amino acid sequence: CAGMTEQFGNTIYF.

This clone appeared a few times. The chain couples TRBV30 to TRBJ1-1; D is ambiguous. V lost 3 bases and J 0 bases, leaving 11 bases between the germline ends. This CDR3 has 14 amino acids. CDR1 GTSNPN and CDR2 SVGIG come from the germline V gene (reference sequence). The CDR3 here is CAWSLQLMNTEAFF. DNA for the CDR3: TGTGCCTGGAGCTTACAGCTTATGAACACTGAAGCTTTCTTT.

This clone was observed a handful of times. The CDR3 is CASSPTGQRDTIYF. The CDR3 nucleotides are TGTGCCAGCAGCCCCACCGGGCAGAGGGACACCATATATTTT. The chain carries TRBV13 and TRBJ1-3; no clear D gene. CDR1 and CDR2 (germline): PRHDT, FYEKMQ (reference sequence). The CDR3 is made up of 14 amino acids. V was trimmed by 5 bases and J by 8 bases, leaving 16 bases between them.

V gene TRBV15 combines with J gene TRBJ1-5; D not resolved. With 0 bases removed from V and 0 bases from J, the gap between germline ends came to 9 bases. CDR1 LNHNV and CDR2 YYDKDF come from the germline V gene (reference sequence). This CDR3 contains 16 residues. CDR3 sequence reads: CATSRERSYSNQPQHF. DNA for the CDR3: TGTGCCACCAGCAGAGAGCGGTCGTATAGCAATCAGCCCCAGCATTTT. Variable domain in full (rest from reference TRBV15 and TRBJ1-5): DAMVIQNPRYQVTQFGKPVTLSCSQTLNHNVMYWYQQKSSQAPKLLFHYYDKDFNNEADTPDNFQSRRPNTSFCFLDIRSPGLGDTAMYLCATSRERSYSNQPQHFGDGTRLSIL.

V usage is TRBV30 and J usage is TRBJ1-1; the D gene is possibly TRBD1 (6 bases). V dropped 4 bases and J dropped 7 bases, with 16 bases sitting between them. The CDR3 is made up of 13 amino acids. Germline CDR1 reads GTSNPN; CDR2 reads SVGIG (reference sequence). CDR3 DNA: TGTGCCTGGAATCCGATAGGACAGCTTGAAGCTTTCTTT. Translating gives CAWNPIGQLEAFF.

Written as DNA, the CDR3 is TGTGCCAGCAGTGAAGAGTGGGTACTAGCGGGGGGTTATGAGCAGTTCTTC. This sequence encodes CASSEEWVLAGGYEQFF. The chain employs TRBV6-1 and TRBJ2-1; 12 positions agree with TRBD2. The trim removed 1 base at V and 8 bases at J, leaving 9 bases unmatched. This CDR3 has 17 residues. Germline values: CDR1 MNHNS, CDR2 SASEGT.

In this sample, this clone turned up a few times. The gene calls are TRBV9 and TRBJ1-1; 7 nucleotides agree with TRBD1. The CDR3 spans 12 residues. The V gene's germline CDR1 is SGDLS and CDR2 YYNGEE. V was pared by 4 bases and J by 11 bases, with 8 bases of the junction left unmatched. CDR3 sequence (DNA): TGTGCCAGCAGCCCGACCACAGGGGACGCTTTCTTT. This gives the protein CASSPTTGDAFF. Together with reference TRBV9 and TRBJ1-1, the CDR3 gives the full variable domain: DSGVTQTPKHLITATGQRVTLRCSPRSGDLSVYWYQQSLDQGLQFLIQYYNGEERAKGNILERFSAQQFPDLHSELNLSSLELGDSALYFCASSPTTGDAFFGQGTRLTVV.

This clone was seen only once. V usage is TRBV5-4 and J usage is TRBJ1-2; 9 bases are a match to TRBD1. The CDR3 contains 13 residues. Germline V gene sequence: CDR1 SGHNT, CDR2 YYREEE (reference sequence). V trimming: 2 bases; J trimming: 8 bases; junction bases outside the gene matches: 4. CDR3 sequence reads: CASSLQGARGYTF. CDR3 nucleotides: TGTGCCAGCAGCTTACAGGGGGCGAGGGGCTACACCTTC. Drawing the rest from reference TRBV5-4 and TRBJ1-2, the complete variable domain is ETGVTQSPTHLIKTRGQQVTLRCSSQSGHNTVSWYQQALGQGPQFIFQYYREEENGRGNFPPRFSGLQFPNYSSELNVNALELDDSALYLCASSLQGARGYTFGSGTRLTVV.

This clone has just one count. The chain carries TRBV6-1 and TRBJ2-7; TRBD1 might be the D (6 bases). Trimming removed 7 bases at V and 2 bases at J, with 12 bases between. The CDR3 totals 13 residues. Germline V gene lookup returns CDR1 MNHNS and CDR2 SASEGT. CDR3 in DNA: TGTGCCAGCAACTCCAGGGGCCCCTACGAGCAGTACTTC. Protein sequence: CASNSRGPYEQYF.

This chain uses TRBV6-5 with TRBJ2-7; D remains unclear. Trimming left V 0 bases short and J 2 bases short, with 11 bases between. The CDR3 runs 15 residues. CDR1 is MNHEY and CDR2 is SVGAGI in the germline V gene. The CDR3 coding sequence is TGTGCCAGCAGTTACTCGAACGCGATCACCTACGAGCAGTACTTC. It translates to CASSYSNAITYEQYF.

V gene TRBV6-1 combines with J gene TRBJ2-2, with 8 nucleotides matching TRBD1. The CDR3 sequence is 15 residues long. From germline, CDR1 is MNHNS and CDR2 SASEGT. With 8 bases clipped from V and 3 bases from J, the junction kept 8 bases outside the gene matches. CDR3 loop: CASASGTGYTGELFF. DNA for the CDR3: TGTGCCAGCGCATCCGGGACAGGCTACACCGGGGAGCTGTTTTTT.

This sequence joins TRBV7-9 and TRBJ1-4, with unresolved D. Germline V gene lookup returns CDR1 SEHNR and CDR2 FQNEAQ (reference sequence). The CDR3 loop spans 12 amino acids. Trimming pared 5 bases from V and 8 bases from J, leaving 9 bases between. This CDR3 reads CASSLPSEKLFF. Written as DNA, the CDR3 is TGTGCCAGCAGCCTCCCTAGCGAAAAACTGTTTTTT.